The 15 T cell receptor beta chains in this list originate from one sample, sequenced in a study of cytomegalovirus exposure and HLA in healthy donors. PCR primers comprised 60 Vbeta and 13 Jbeta primers. Sequencing used immunoSEQ multiplex PCR; TCRdb keeps in-frame clones, though not all of them. The table records approximately 140,000 clones, about 82% of them present only once. Sequenced: PBMCs. The receptors derive from a man aged 30 to 45 in good health and CMV-seronegative.

The V gene is TRBV11-2, the J gene TRBJ2-1; 7 positions agree with TRBD2. After removal of 5 bases from V and 2 bases from J, the junction contained 6 bases not matched to a gene. Germline lookup yields CDR1 SGHAT and CDR2 FQNNGV. This CDR3 is built from 15 residues. CDR3 DNA: TGTGCCAGCAGCCGCCGGGACTACCCCTACAATGAGCAGTTCTTC. This gives the protein CASSRRDYPYNEQFF.

V is TRBV18 and J is TRBJ2-7, with 7 bases aligning to TRBD1. The CDR3 loop spans 14 amino acids. Germline trimming cut 3 bases from V and 2 bases from J; bases unmatched to any gene: 4. The V gene's germline CDR1 is KGHSH and CDR2 LQKENI. As DNA, the CDR3 is TGTGCCAGCTCACCCGGGACAGCCACCTACGAGCAGTACTTC. Amino acid sequence: CASSPGTATYEQYF.

The genes are TRBV6-5 and TRBJ1-1; 8 bases agree with TRBD1. The V gene end was trimmed by 4 bases and the J gene end by 4 bases; junction bases not matched to a gene: 8. The CDR3 contains 15 residues. From germline, CDR1 is MNHEY and CDR2 SVGAGI. For the CDR3, the DNA is TGTGCCAGCAGTTCAGACAGGGGTACCGGCACTGAAGCTTTCTTT. Translated: CASSSDRGTGTEAFF.

V gene TRBV6-5 combines with J gene TRBJ1-1; TRBD1 might be the D (5 bases). Germline loops: CDR1 MNHEY, CDR2 SVGAGI. This CDR3 region has 12 residues. V gave up 7 bases and J gave up 7 bases, with 13 bases separating them. The CDR3 spells CASKRRGGEAFF. CDR3 in DNA: TGTGCCAGCAAAAGAAGGGGCGGTGAAGCTTTCTTT.

The chain employs TRBV5-6 and TRBJ2-7; 7 bases agree with TRBD1. Germline-derived CDR1 and CDR2 are SGHDT and YYEEEE. With V trimmed by 5 bases and J by 4 bases, 6 bases remained unmatched. There are 13 residues in the CDR3. The CDR3 sequence: CASRSGTEYEQYF. CDR3 nucleotides: TGTGCCAGCAGGTCCGGGACAGAATACGAGCAGTACTTC.

The chain carries TRBV9 and TRBJ1-2; 11 nucleotides agree with TRBD1. V was pared by 4 bases and J by 2 bases, with 4 bases of the junction left unmatched. Germline V gene lookup returns CDR1 SGDLS and CDR2 YYNGEE. CDR3 length equals 15 residues. This chain's CDR3 is CASSIRDRGNYGYTF. The CDR3 DNA sequence: TGTGCCAGCAGCATCCGGGACAGGGGGAACTATGGCTACACCTTC.

The J gene is TRBJ1-1, the V gene TRBV28; D remains unclear. Looked up from germline, CDR1 is MDHEN and CDR2 is SYDVKM. V was shortened by 5 bases and J by 1 base, with 17 bases between the two germline ends. This CDR3 has 16 residues. Written as DNA, the CDR3 is TGTGCCAGCAGTCCTCTATCCCCGGCGGGGAACACTGAAGCTTTCTTT. Amino acid sequence: CASSPLSPAGNTEAFF. The whole variable domain, remainder taken from reference TRBV28 and TRBJ1-1, is DVKVTQSSRYLVKRTGEKVFLECVQDMDHENMFWYRQDPGLGLRLIYFSYDVKMKEKGDIPEGYSVSREKKERFSLILESASTNQTSMYLCASSPLSPAGNTEAFFGQGTRLTVV.

This clone was detected once. This chain uses TRBV5-1 with TRBJ2-6; the D gene is possibly TRBD2 (6 bases). Germline loops: CDR1 SGHRS, CDR2 YFSETQ. The CDR3 covers 17 residues. The V gene lost 0 bases and the J gene lost 1 base, with 11 bases spanning the gap. In DNA, the CDR3 is TGCGCCAGCAGCTTGGAGGGACTGAGATCTGGGGCCAACGTCCTGACTTTC. The encoded protein is CASSLEGLRSGANVLTF.

This clone was seen more than once but under ten times. The chain employs TRBV28 and TRBJ2-1; perhaps TRBD2 as D (5 bases). The V end lost 7 bases, the J end lost 9 bases, and 10 bases lay between the germline ends. Germline CDR1 MDHEN, CDR2 SYDVKM. This CDR3 spans 11 amino acids. CDR3 DNA: TGTGCCAGCACCGGGGTGAGTGAGCAGTTCTTC. It is translated as CASTGVSEQFF.

This clone turned up a few times. The chain uses TRBV18 and TRBJ2-7; 7 nucleotides line up with TRBD1. CDR3 length equals 16 residues. Germline CDR1 KGHSH, CDR2 LQKENI. The junction had 10 bases not matched to a gene; V was cut back by 0 bases and J by 5 bases. CDR3 region: CASSPPVRTGNHEQYF. CDR3 DNA sequence: TGTGCCAGCTCACCACCGGTGAGGACAGGTAACCACGAGCAGTACTTC.

CDR3 sequence reads: CASSLGAGGTYGYTF. As DNA, the CDR3 is TGTGCCAGCAGTTTGGGGGCAGGGGGCACCTATGGCTACACCTTC. The V gene is TRBV28, the J gene TRBJ1-2, with 8 positions matching TRBD1. Trimming at V came to 3 bases and at J to 4 bases, leaving 7 bases not matched to a gene. CDR1 and CDR2 (germline): MDHEN, SYDVKM. The CDR3 totals 15 residues.

This clone was seen repeatedly, ten times or more. This CDR3 is CASSRQGGNTGELFF. CDR3 coding DNA: TGTGCCAGCAGCAGACAGGGGGGGAACACCGGGGAGCTGTTTTTT. V usage is TRBV7-9 and J usage is TRBJ2-2; TRBD1 matches 9 bases. This CDR3 is 15 amino acids long. With V trimmed by 5 bases and J by 1 base, 2 bases remained unmatched. In germline, CDR1 is SEHNR, CDR2 FQNEAQ (reference sequence).

V gene TRBV30 combines with J gene TRBJ2-1; 7 positions agree with TRBD2. Germline trimming cut 2 bases from V and 8 bases from J; bases unmatched to any gene: 9. This CDR3 contains 14 residues. Germline values: CDR1 GTSNPN, CDR2 SVGIG (reference sequence). CDR3 residues: CAWSNSREFYEQFF. Written as DNA, the CDR3 is TGTGCCTGGAGTAACTCGCGGGAGTTCTATGAGCAGTTCTTC.

The chain carries TRBV10-3 and TRBJ2-3, with D possibly being TRBD1 (5 bases). The CDR3 length is 17 residues. Germline CDR1 reads ENHRY; CDR2 reads SYGVKD. V was trimmed by 4 bases and J by 1 base, leaving 18 bases between them. The DNA of the CDR3 is TGTGCCATCAGTGCATCGCAGGGCTACTCCGGCACAGATACGCAGTATTTT. This gives the protein CAISASQGYSGTDTQYF.

The chain joins TRBV5-1 to TRBJ2-3, with TRBD1 matching 7 bases. CDR1 and CDR2 (germline): SGHRS, YFSETQ. The J segment lost 3 bases and the V segment lost 0 bases, leaving 10 bases of the junction unmatched. The CDR3 sequence is 17 residues long. CDR3 nucleotide sequence: TGCGCCAGCAGCTTGGGGCTTTCCGCGACAGGGACAGATACGCAGTATTTT. Protein: CASSLGLSATGTDTQYF.